Listed here are 27 T cell receptor beta chains from one sample, sequenced in a study of OX40 agonist ivuxolimab in advanced cancers. Sequencing used immunoSEQ multiplex PCR; TCRdb keeps in-frame clones, though not all of them. The table lists around 60,000 clones, 87% of them singletons. Material: CD4+ or CD8+ T cells sorted from blood, obtained in a trial of the OX40 agonist ivuxolimab. The receptors shown here come from an adult with an advanced solid tumor such as melanoma, head and neck, liver or kidney cancer.

The chain joins TRBV28 to TRBJ2-7; D uncertain. The germline V and J ends were trimmed by 8 bases and 4 bases, with 9 bases remaining between them. Germline CDR1 is MDHEN and CDR2 is SYDVKM. There are 11 residues in the CDR3. In DNA, the CDR3 is TGTGCCAGCTGCGTGGGATACGAGCAGTACTTC. Translation gives CASCVGYEQYF.

CDR3 DNA: TGTGCCAGCAGCTTGAGCCGGGACAGACCCTCCTACGAGCAGTACTTC. Translated: CASSLSRDRPSYEQYF. The chain carries TRBV7-9 and TRBJ2-5; the match to TRBD1 covers 7 bases. The closer fit of TRBJ2-7 to the DNA end suggests the J call may be wrong. Per germline, CDR1 SEHNR and CDR2 FQNEAQ (reference sequence). The CDR3 has 16 residues.

This chain links TRBV6-1 with TRBJ1-1; D unresolved. V lost 4 bases and J lost 1, with 10 bases in between. CDR3 length equals 14 residues. Per the germline V gene, CDR1 is MNHNS and CDR2 is SASEGT. CDR3 amino acids: CASSVLQQNTEAFF. The CDR3 region has the DNA TGTGCCAGCAGTGTACTACAGCAGAACACTGAAGCTTTCTTT.

The gene calls are TRBV7-9 and TRBJ2-1; D gene unclear. The V end lost 5 bases, the J end lost 4 bases, and 12 bases lay between the germline ends. Germline V lookup: CDR1 SEHNR, CDR2 FQNEAQ (reference sequence). The CDR3 sequence is 14 residues long. The CDR3: CASSPSHLYNEQFF. CDR3 bases: TGTGCCAGCAGCCCCAGCCACCTTTACAATGAGCAGTTCTTC.

The V and J genes are TRBV6-6 and TRBJ2-7, with 9 bases lining up with TRBD1. V lost 5 bases to trimming and J lost 5 bases; unmatched junction nucleotides: 10. CDR1 is MNHNY and CDR2 is SVGAGI in the germline V gene (reference sequence). This CDR3 has 15 residues. The CDR3 DNA reads as TGTGCCAGCAGTCGCCCAGGGACAGGGCCCCACGAGCAGTACTTC. It codes for CASSRPGTGPHEQYF.

This chain uses TRBV6-5 with TRBJ2-3; TRBD2 agrees at 7 bases. Trimming at V came to 3 bases and at J to 2 bases, leaving 2 bases not matched to a gene. The CDR3 has 14 amino acids. Germline loops: CDR1 MNHEY, CDR2 SVGAGI. This CDR3 reads CASSYRDYTDTQYF. The CDR3 coding sequence is TGTGCCAGCAGTTATAGGGACTACACAGATACGCAGTATTTT.

This chain links TRBV28 with TRBJ2-3; TRBD1 agrees at 10 bases. The CDR3 contains 16 residues. Germline CDR1 and CDR2: MDHEN and SYDVKM. Unmatched junction bases numbered 11, after V lost 6 bases and J lost 5 bases. The DNA for the CDR3 is TGTGCCAGCAGCAAACGACAGGGGGCGCCCGGAGATACGCAGTATTTT. Encoded protein: CASSKRQGAPGDTQYF.

The chain joins TRBV18 to TRBJ2-7; 7 bases agree with TRBD1. V trimming: 2 bases; J trimming: 3 bases; junction bases outside the gene matches: 7. Per germline, CDR1 KGHSH and CDR2 LQKENI. The CDR3 consists of 15 residues. CDR3 region: CASSPSLGQVYEQYF. CDR3 nucleotides: TGTGCCAGCTCACCAAGTCTCGGACAGGTCTACGAGCAGTACTTC.

The chain recombines TRBV21-1 with TRBJ2-2; the table assigns TRBD2, which was not confirmed against the DNA. TRBV21-1 is designated a pseudogene. The length of the CDR3 is 12 residues. The DNA for the CDR3 is TGTGCCAGCAGCAAACTCCCCGGGGAGCTGTTTTTT. Translating it yields CASSKLPGELFF.

V and J are TRBV5-1 and TRBJ2-1; 8 bases are shared with TRBD2. The CDR3 extends over 15 amino acids. V shed 5 bases, J shed 3 bases, and the junction held 7 bases outside the gene matches. Germline V gene sequence: CDR1 SGHRS, CDR2 YFSETQ. CDR3 loop: CASRAAGGHYNEQFF. CDR3 nucleotide sequence: TGCGCCAGCAGGGCGGCGGGAGGTCACTACAATGAGCAGTTCTTC. Together with reference TRBV5-1 and TRBJ2-1, the CDR3 gives the full variable domain: KAGVTQTPRYLIKTRGQQVTLSCSPISGHRSVSWYQQTPGQGLQFLFEYFSETQRNKGNFPGRFSGRQFSNSRSEMNVSTLELGDSALYLCASRAAGGHYNEQFFGPGTRLTVL.

The chain joins TRBV7-9 to TRBJ2-5; the D is unclear. The CDR3 length is 16 residues. Trimming stripped 2 bases from V and 1 base from J, with 14 bases between. The germline CDR1 and CDR2 sequences are SEHNR and FQNEAQ (reference sequence). This chain's CDR3 is CASSLFLTDAQETQYF. The DNA for the CDR3 is TGTGCCAGCAGCTTATTCCTAACGGATGCCCAAGAGACCCAGTACTTC.

The chain uses TRBV18 and TRBJ2-7, with a possible D match to TRBD1 (6 bases). The V and J ends lost 3 bases and 1 base respectively, with 13 bases between them. The CDR3 covers 15 residues. Looked up from germline, CDR1 is KGHSH and CDR2 is LQKENI. CDR3 DNA sequence: TGTGCCAGCTCACCGTCAGGGGCCGGATCCTACGAGCAGTACTTC. It translates to CASSPSGAGSYEQYF.

The V and J genes are TRBV6-5 and TRBJ1-5, with D unclear. The CDR3 consists of 14 residues. The V end lost 5 bases, the J end lost 0 bases, and 8 bases lay between the germline ends. Germline values: CDR1 MNHEY, CDR2 SVGAGI. CDR3 residues: CASSKSDSNQPQHF. The CDR3 coding sequence is TGTGCCAGCAGTAAGTCAGATAGCAATCAGCCCCAGCATTTT.

The chain has TRBV5-8 and TRBJ1-5; TRBD1 matches at 7 bases. J gave up 2 bases and V 4 bases, and 3 bases lay outside the gene matches. The germline V gene encodes CDR1 SGHTS and CDR2 YDEGEE. There are 14 residues in the CDR3. CDR3 bases: TGTGCCAGCAGCACCGGGACAGGCAATCAGCCCCAGCATTTT. Its translation is CASSTGTGNQPQHF.

This chain links TRBV28 with TRBJ1-6; D uncertain. Germline V gene lookup returns CDR1 MDHEN and CDR2 SYDVKM. The germline V and J ends were trimmed by 3 bases and 5 bases, with 11 bases remaining between them. CDR3 length equals 15 residues. CDR3 in DNA: TGTGCCAGCAGTTTTTCGGGGAGAAATAATTCACCCCTCCACTTT. As protein: CASSFSGRNNSPLHF.

This chain joins TRBV4-2 and TRBJ2-7; D unresolved. CDR1 LGHNA and CDR2 YNFKEQ come from the germline V gene. Deletions cut 5 bases from V and 0 bases from J, with 11 bases between. The CDR3 runs to 14 residues. Written as DNA, the CDR3 is TGTGCCAGCAGCTTAGACGGTGACTCCTACGAGCAGTACTTC. This translates into CASSLDGDSYEQYF.

The chain has TRBV28 and TRBJ2-1, with 7 bases aligning to TRBD2. CDR1 MDHEN and CDR2 SYDVKM come from the germline V gene. J gave up 5 bases and V 5 bases, and 12 bases lay outside the gene matches. The CDR3 contains 16 residues. For the CDR3, the DNA is TGTGCCAGCAGTCCGACCCCCTCTAGCGGACACAATGAGCAGTTCTTC. Its translation is CASSPTPSSGHNEQFF. Based on the CDR3 plus reference TRBV28 and TRBJ2-1, the full variable domain is DVKVTQSSRYLVKRTGEKVFLECVQDMDHENMFWYRQDPGLGLRLIYFSYDVKMKEKGDIPEGYSVSREKKERFSLILESASTNQTSMYLCASSPTPSSGHNEQFFGPGTRLTVL.

V usage is TRBV6-6 and J usage is TRBJ2-7; D ambiguous. The CDR3 is made up of 11 amino acids. In germline, CDR1 is MNHNY, CDR2 SVGAGI (reference sequence). V was clipped by 2 bases and J by 7 bases, with 6 bases between them. The CDR3 nucleotides read TGTGCCAGCAGTTACCGGCAGGAGCAGTACTTC. It yields the protein CASSYRQEQYF.

This chain joins TRBV9 and TRBJ2-7; no reliable D call. The CDR3 runs to 15 residues. Trimming left V 0 bases short and J 4 bases short, with 14 bases between. The germline CDR1 and CDR2 sequences are SGDLS and YYNGEE. CDR3 in DNA: TGTGCCAGCAGCGTAGGCCCGGGTCCTACGTACGAGCAGTACTTC. This codes for CASSVGPGPTYEQYF.

The J gene is TRBJ2-5, the V gene TRBV28, with 8 bases lining up with TRBD1. The CDR3 extends over 16 amino acids. Germline lookup yields CDR1 MDHEN and CDR2 SYDVKM. Trimming at V came to 1 base and at J to 5 bases, leaving 9 bases not matched to a gene. CDR3 in amino acids: CASSLSGQGRAETQYF. The CDR3, as DNA: TGTGCCAGCAGTTTATCCGGACAGGGAAGGGCCGAGACCCAGTACTTC.

In DNA, the CDR3 is TGTGCCAGCAGCTTTAGCCATTCAAACAGAGACGAGCAGTACTTC. This sequence encodes CASSFSHSNRDEQYF. The chain carries TRBV9 and TRBJ2-7, with D unclear. Germline values: CDR1 SGDLS, CDR2 YYNGEE. This CDR3 has 15 amino acids. V lost 4 bases to trimming and J lost 5 bases, with 19 bases between them.

The chain links TRBV5-1 to TRBJ1-1; D not certain. Germline V gene lookup returns CDR1 SGHRS and CDR2 YFSETQ. The CDR3 covers 14 residues. Trimming removed 0 bases from V and 6 bases from J, with 12 bases in between. As DNA, the CDR3 is TGCGCCAGCAGCTTGGTTGCGAGCCGGCCTGAAGCTTTCTTT. Protein: CASSLVASRPEAFF.

The CDR3 protein is CASSPDEVGGYTF. CDR3 nucleotides: TGTGCCAGCAGTCCGGATGAGGTGGGCGGCTACACCTTC. This chain joins TRBV6-6 and TRBJ1-2; D remains unclear. Trimming stripped 5 bases from V and 8 bases from J, with 15 bases between. This CDR3 has 13 residues. Germline V gene data show CDR1 as MNHNY and CDR2 as SVGAGI (reference sequence).

V and J are TRBV4-1 and TRBJ1-5; D unclear. The CDR3 totals 15 residues. V lost 7 bases, J lost 3 bases, and 16 bases lay in between. CDR1 and CDR2 (germline): MGHRA, YSYEKL. CDR3 coding DNA: TGCGCCAGCAACACTACAGATCCTAACAATCAGCCCCAGCATTTT. It yields the protein CASNTTDPNNQPQHF.

The rearrangement uses TRBV5-1 and TRBJ2-5; D not certain. Matching the DNA end better, TRBJ2-7 makes the J call doubtful. Looked up from germline, CDR1 is SGHRS and CDR2 is YFSETQ. The length of the CDR3 is 12 residues. The DNA for the CDR3 is TGCGCCAGCAGCGCCGGAACCTACGAGCAGTACTTC. The encoded protein is CASSAGTYEQYF.

The CDR3 here is CASSMGDSNYNEQFF. DNA of the CDR3: TGTGCCAGTAGTATGGGGGATTCTAACTACAATGAGCAGTTCTTC. The chain links TRBV19 to TRBJ2-1; either TRBD1 or TRBD2 may supply D (5 bases each). The CDR3 extends over 15 amino acids. Trimming cost V 3 bases and J 3 bases, with 12 bases left between them. The V gene's germline CDR1 is LNHDA and CDR2 SQIVND (reference sequence). The whole variable domain, filled in from reference TRBV19 and TRBJ2-1, reads DGGITQSPKYLFRKEGQNVTLSCEQNLNHDAMYWYRQDPGQGLRLIYYSQIVNDFQKGDIAEGYSVSREKKESFPLTVTSAQKNPTAFYLCASSMGDSNYNEQFFGPGTRLTVL.

CDR3: CASSISGTSLGEQYF. In nucleotides, the CDR3 is TGTGCCAGTAGTATCAGCGGGACTAGCTTAGGCGAGCAGTACTTC. The chain joins TRBV19 to TRBJ2-7; 9 nucleotides match TRBD2. V lost 3 bases to trimming and J lost 6 bases; unmatched junction nucleotides: 9. Germline CDR1 reads LNHDA; CDR2 reads SQIVND (reference sequence). CDR3 size: 15 residues.